The entry below gives a single TCR beta chain sequence along with its context. Its antigen remains unidentified. This entry comes from a study of vaccination and CD4 T cells after COVID-19. Across the whole study: It was a median roughly 100 days after diagnosis, with a range of 35 to 161, that post-COVID samples were drawn.

Treatment given: 10-day PBMC culture with coronavirus spike peptide pools or control peptides (ViraFEST assay). In the ViraFEST assay, peptide-pool expansion preceded TCR sequencing of expanded clonotypes. Wells that each held roughly 2 million PBMCs were cultured with around 9.7 IU/ml IL-2 and about 10 ug/ml peptide pools. The junction had 7 bases not matched to a gene; V was cut back by 5 bases and J by 6 bases. The CDR3 is made up of 15 amino acids. Germline assignment: CDR1 SEHNR and CDR2 FQNEAQ (reference sequence). An Oncomine TCR Beta short-read assay was used to sequence the DNA from cultured CD4+ T cells. TCRdb used MiXCR to reprocess the PCR reads, holding one entry per CDR3 protein. The sample lists 11,000 or so distinct CDR3 sequences, roughly 54% occurring once.

This chain uses TRBV7-9 with TRBJ2-2, with TRBD1 matching over 9 bases. The receptor was isolated from a human donor who had recovered from COVID-19. Sequencing input: CD4+ T cells from blood, cultured in vitro. The CDR3 loop is CASSRPQGASGELFF. The CDR3 DNA is TGTGCCAGCAGCCGACCACAGGGGGCGTCCGGGGAGCTGTTTTTT.